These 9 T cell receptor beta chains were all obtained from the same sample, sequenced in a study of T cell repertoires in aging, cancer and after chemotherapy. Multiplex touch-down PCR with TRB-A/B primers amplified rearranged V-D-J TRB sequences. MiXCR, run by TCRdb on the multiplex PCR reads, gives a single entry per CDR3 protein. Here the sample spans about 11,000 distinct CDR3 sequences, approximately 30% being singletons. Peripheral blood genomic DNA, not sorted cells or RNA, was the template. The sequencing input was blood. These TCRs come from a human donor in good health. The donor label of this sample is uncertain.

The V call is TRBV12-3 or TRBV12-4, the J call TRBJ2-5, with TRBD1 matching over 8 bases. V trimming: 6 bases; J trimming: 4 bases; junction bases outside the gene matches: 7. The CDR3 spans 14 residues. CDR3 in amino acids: CASSLGTGGETQYF. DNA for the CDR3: TGTGCCAGCAGCCTTGGGACAGGAGGAGAGACCCAGTACTTC.

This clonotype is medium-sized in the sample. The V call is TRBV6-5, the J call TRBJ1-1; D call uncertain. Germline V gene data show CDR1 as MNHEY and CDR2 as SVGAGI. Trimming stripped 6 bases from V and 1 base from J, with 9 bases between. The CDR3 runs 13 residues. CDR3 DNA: TGTGCCAGCAGCACGCGGGGGAACACTGAAGCTTTCTTT. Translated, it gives CASSTRGNTEAFF.

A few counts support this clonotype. CDR3 in amino acids: CASIRNSNQPQHF. The CDR3 coding sequence is TGTGCCAGCATAAGGAATAGCAATCAGCCCCAGCATTTT. The chain carries TRBV6-1 and TRBJ1-5; D not certain. Per germline, CDR1 MNHNS and CDR2 SASEGT. V was cut by 7 bases and J by 0 bases, with 7 bases left in between. The CDR3 consists of 13 residues.

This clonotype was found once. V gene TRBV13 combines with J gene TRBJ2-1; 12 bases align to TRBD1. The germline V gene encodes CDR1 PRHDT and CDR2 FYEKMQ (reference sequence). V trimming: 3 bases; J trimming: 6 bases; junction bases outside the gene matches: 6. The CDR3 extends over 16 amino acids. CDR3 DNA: TGTGCCAGCAGCTTTTACGGGACAGGGGGCTTCAATGAGCAGTTCTTC. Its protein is CASSFYGTGGFNEQFF. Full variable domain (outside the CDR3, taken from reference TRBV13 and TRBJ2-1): AAGVIQSPRHLIKEKRETATLKCYPIPRHDTVYWYQQGPGQDPQFLISFYEKMQSDKGSIPDRFSAQQFSDYHSELNMSSLELGDSALYFCASSFYGTGGFNEQFFGPGTRLTVL.

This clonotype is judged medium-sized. The CDR3 DNA reads TGCAGCGTCAACAGGGTGAACACTGAAGCTTTCTTT. Protein: CSVNRVNTEAFF. The rearrangement uses TRBV29-1 and TRBJ1-1; weak D call: TRBD1 (6 bases). Germline V CDR1 and CDR2: SQVTM, ANQGSEA. This CDR3 has 12 residues. V was shortened by 6 bases and J by 0 bases, with 8 bases between the two germline ends. The variable domain in full, completed from reference TRBV29-1 and TRBJ1-1, reads SAVISQKPSRDICQRGTSLTIQCQVDSQVTMMFWYRQQPGQSLTLIATANQGSEATYESGFVIDKFPISRPNLTFSTLTVSNMSPEDSSIYLCSVNRVNTEAFFGQGTRLTVV.

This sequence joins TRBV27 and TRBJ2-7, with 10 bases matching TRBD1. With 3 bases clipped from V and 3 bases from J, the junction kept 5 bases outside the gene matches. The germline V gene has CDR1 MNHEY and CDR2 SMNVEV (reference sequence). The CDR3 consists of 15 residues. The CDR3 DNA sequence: TGTGCCAGCAGTTTCTCCGGGGACAGGGGCTACGAGCAGTACTTC. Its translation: CASSFSGDRGYEQYF.

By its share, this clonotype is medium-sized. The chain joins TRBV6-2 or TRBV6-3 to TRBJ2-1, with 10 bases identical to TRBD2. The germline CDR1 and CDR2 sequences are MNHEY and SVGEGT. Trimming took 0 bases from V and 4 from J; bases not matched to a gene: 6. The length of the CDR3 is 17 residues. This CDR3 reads CASSYSGLAGVYNEQFF. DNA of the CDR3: TGTGCCAGCAGTTACTCGGGGCTAGCGGGAGTTTACAATGAGCAGTTCTTC.

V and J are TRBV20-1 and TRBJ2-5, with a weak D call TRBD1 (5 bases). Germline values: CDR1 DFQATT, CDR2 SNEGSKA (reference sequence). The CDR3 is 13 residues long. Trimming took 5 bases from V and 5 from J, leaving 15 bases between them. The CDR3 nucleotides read TGCAGTGCTCCCCAGGGCGGTTCGGAGACCCAGTACTTC. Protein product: CSAPQGGSETQYF.

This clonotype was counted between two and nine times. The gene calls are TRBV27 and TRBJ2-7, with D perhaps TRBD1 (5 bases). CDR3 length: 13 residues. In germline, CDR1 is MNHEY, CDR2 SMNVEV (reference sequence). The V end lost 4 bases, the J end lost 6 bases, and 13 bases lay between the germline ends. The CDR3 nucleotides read TGTGCCAGCAGTTGGAAGGGGTACTCCGAGCAGTACTTC. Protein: CASSWKGYSEQYF.